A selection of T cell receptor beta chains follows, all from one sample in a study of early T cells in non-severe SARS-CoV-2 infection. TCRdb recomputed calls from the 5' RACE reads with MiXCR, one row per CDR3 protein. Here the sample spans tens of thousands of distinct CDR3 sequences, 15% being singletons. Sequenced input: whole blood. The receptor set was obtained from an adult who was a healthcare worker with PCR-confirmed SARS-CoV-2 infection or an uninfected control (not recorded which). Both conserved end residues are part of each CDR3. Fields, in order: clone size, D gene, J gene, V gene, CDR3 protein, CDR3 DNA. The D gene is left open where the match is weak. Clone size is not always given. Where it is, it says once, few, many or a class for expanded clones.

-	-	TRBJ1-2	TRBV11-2	CASSLEHRHMNGYTF	TGTGCCAGCAGCTTAGAACATCGGCACATGAATGGCTACACCTTC
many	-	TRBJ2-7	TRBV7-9	CASSPGFHEQYF	TGTGCCAGCAGCCCGGGATTCCACGAGCAGTACTTC
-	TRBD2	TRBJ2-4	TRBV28	CAILGLGNIQYF	TGTGCCATCCTGGGACTAGGAAACATTCAGTACTTC
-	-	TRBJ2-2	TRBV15	CATSRDSGIGELFF	TGTGCCACCAGCAGAGATTCGGGGATCGGGGAGCTGTTTTTT
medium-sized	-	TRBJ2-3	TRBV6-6	CASSLVGSTDTQYF	TGTGCCAGCAGTTTGGTGGGTAGCACAGATACGCAGTATTTT
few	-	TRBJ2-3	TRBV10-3	CAIRVSTDTQYF	TGTGCCATCAGGGTGAGCACAGATACGCAGTATTTT
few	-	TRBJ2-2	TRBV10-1	CATSRGDTGELFF	TGCGCCACGTCCCGCGGAGATACCGGGGAGCTGTTTTTT
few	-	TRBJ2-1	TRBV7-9	CASSSSVGEQFF	TGTGCCAGCAGCTCCTCGGTGGGTGAGCAGTTCTTC
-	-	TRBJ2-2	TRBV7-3	CASSPDPNTGELFF	TGTGCCAGCAGCCCGGACCCGAACACCGGGGAGCTGTTTTTT
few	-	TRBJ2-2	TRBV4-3	CASSQFTDNTGELFF	TGCGCCAGCAGCCAATTTACAGATAACACCGGGGAGCTGTTTTTT
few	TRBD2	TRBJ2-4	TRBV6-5	CASSYSLAGGINIQYF	TGTGCCAGCAGTTACTCTCTAGCGGGAGGGATAAACATTCAGTACTTC
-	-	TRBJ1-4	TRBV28	CATTTVGSNEKLFF	TGTGCCACCACCACCGTCGGCAGTAATGAAAAACTGTTTTTT
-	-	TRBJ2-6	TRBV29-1	CSVLGSGANVLTF	TGCAGCGTTCTCGGTTCTGGGGCCAACGTCCTGACTTTC
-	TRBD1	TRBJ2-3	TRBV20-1	CSARQGTDTQYF	TGCAGTGCAAGACAGGGCACGGATACGCAGTATTTT
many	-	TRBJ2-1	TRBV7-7	CASSLDPYNEQFF	TGTGCCAGCAGCTTAGATCCCTACAATGAGCAGTTCTTC
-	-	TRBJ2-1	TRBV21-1	CASSYVPRIEQFF	TGTGCCAGCAGCTACGTCCCTCGGATTGAGCAGTTCTTC
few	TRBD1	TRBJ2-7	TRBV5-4	CASSFQGAGTYEQYF	TGTGCCAGCAGCTTTCAGGGGGCGGGGACCTACGAGCAGTACTTC
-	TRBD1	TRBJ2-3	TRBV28	CAGQGGQPTDTQYF	TGTGCCGGCCAAGGGGGACAGCCCACAGATACGCAGTATTTT
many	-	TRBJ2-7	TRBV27	CASSLLEGSYEQYF	TGTGCCAGCAGTTTATTGGAGGGGTCCTACGAGCAGTACTTC
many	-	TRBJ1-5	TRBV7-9	CASSPLGNQPQHF	TGTGCCAGCAGCCCATTAGGGAATCAGCCCCAGCATTTT
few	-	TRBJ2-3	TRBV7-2	CASSLAVRDTQYF	TGTGCCAGCAGCTTAGCAGTACGGGATACGCAGTATTTT
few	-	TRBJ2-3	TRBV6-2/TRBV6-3	CASSQRESDTQYF	TGTGCCAGCAGCCAACGGGAGTCAGATACGCAGTATTTT
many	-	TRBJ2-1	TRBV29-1	CSAAARIHNEQFF	TGCAGCGCCGCAGCGCGGATCCACAATGAGCAGTTCTTC
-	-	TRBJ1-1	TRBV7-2	CASSPFGGGTEAFF	TGTGCCAGCAGCCCTTTTGGGGGGGGAACTGAAGCTTTCTTT
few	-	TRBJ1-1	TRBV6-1	CASSETATGPFF	TGTGCCAGCAGTGAAACCGCGACAGGCCCTTTCTTT
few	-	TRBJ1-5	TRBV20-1	CSAQQPQGNQPQHF	TGCAGTGCTCAGCAACCTCAGGGAAATCAGCCCCAGCATTTT
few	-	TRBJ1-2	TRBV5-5	CASRLAGNYGYTF	TGTGCCAGCAGGCTGGCAGGGAACTATGGCTACACCTTC
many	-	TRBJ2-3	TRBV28	CASSPLADTQYF	TGTGCCAGCAGCCCCCTAGCAGATACGCAGTATTTT
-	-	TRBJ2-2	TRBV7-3	CASTLTGELFF	TGTGCCAGCACCCTAACCGGGGAGCTGTTTTTT
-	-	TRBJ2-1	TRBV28	CATAVSPSYNEQFF	TGTGCCACCGCTGTTAGCCCCTCCTACAATGAGCAGTTCTTC
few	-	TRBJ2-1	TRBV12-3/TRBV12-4	CASSSSLLSNEQFF	TGTGCCAGCAGTTCCTCACTCTTATCCAATGAGCAGTTCTTC
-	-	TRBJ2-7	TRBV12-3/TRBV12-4	CASSFWAYEQYF	TGTGCCAGCAGTTTTTGGGCCTACGAGCAGTACTTC
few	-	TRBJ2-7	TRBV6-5	CASSYRGSRGYEQYF	TGTGCCAGCAGTTACCGTGGAAGCAGGGGCTACGAGCAGTACTTC
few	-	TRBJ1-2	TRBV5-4	CASSLDAYYGYTF	TGTGCCAGCAGCTTGGACGCATACTATGGCTACACCTTC
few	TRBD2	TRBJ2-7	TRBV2	CASSPAGGLNSYEQYF	TGTGCCAGCAGTCCAGCGGGAGGCCTAAACTCCTACGAGCAGTACTTC
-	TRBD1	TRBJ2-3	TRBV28	CASSSAQGASTDTQYF	TGTGCCAGCAGTTCCGCCCAGGGGGCAAGCACAGATACGCAGTATTTT
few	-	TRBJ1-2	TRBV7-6	CASSLGPGPQRYTF	TGTGCCAGCAGCTTAGGGCCGGGACCACAACGCTACACCTTC
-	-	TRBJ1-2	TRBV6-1	CASSEANNYGYTF	TGTGCCAGCAGTGAAGCCAATAACTATGGCTACACCTTC
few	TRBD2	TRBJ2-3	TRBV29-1	CSVEDLGAGGADTQYF	TGCAGCGTTGAAGATTTAGGCGCGGGAGGGGCAGATACGCAGTATTTT
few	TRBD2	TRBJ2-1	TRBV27	CASSQRLAGSYNEQFF	TGTGCCAGCAGCCAAAGACTAGCGGGGAGTTACAATGAGCAGTTCTTC
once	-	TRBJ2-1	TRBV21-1	CASSNQTSGVYNEQFF	TGTGCCAGCAGCAATCAGACTAGCGGGGTATACAATGAGCAGTTCTTC
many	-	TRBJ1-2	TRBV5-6	CASSPNLYGYTF	TGTGCCAGCAGCCCTAACCTCTATGGCTACACCTTC
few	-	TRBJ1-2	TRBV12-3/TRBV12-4	CASEGVGGIYGYTF	TGTGCCAGCGAGGGAGTGGGAGGCATCTATGGCTACACCTTC
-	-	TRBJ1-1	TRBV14	CASSQEGPNTEAFF	TGTGCCAGCAGCCAAGAAGGTCCGAACACTGAAGCTTTCTTT
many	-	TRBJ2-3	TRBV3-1	CASSRPPGGGGRYTQYF	TGTGCCAGCAGCCGACCACCCGGAGGTGGGGGGCGATATACGCAGTATTTT
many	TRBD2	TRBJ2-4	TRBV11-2	CASSLEPGGNIQYF	TGTGCCAGCAGCTTAGAACCGGGAGGGAACATTCAGTACTTC
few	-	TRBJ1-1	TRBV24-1	CATSDLGVEAFF	TGTGCCACCAGTGATTTGGGCGTAGAAGCTTTCTTT